This entry lists 14 T cell receptor beta chains sequenced from one sample in a study of human T cells and chemical hapten exposure. From whole blood left unfractionated, total RNA was extracted. TCRdb re-analysed the 5' RACE reads in MiXCR, keeping a single row per CDR3 protein. The sample shows 75,000 or so distinct CDR3 sequences, 15% of them seen only once. These receptors were taken from a female donor in good health.

The J gene is TRBJ2-7, the V gene TRBV7-6; D is undetermined. Germline CDR1 reads SGHVS; CDR2 reads FNYEAQ. Trimming removed 5 bases at V and 2 bases at J, with 13 bases between. This CDR3 has 14 residues. The CDR3 sequence is CASSPFGGTYEQYF. The DNA of the CDR3 is TGTGCCAGCAGCCCTTTCGGCGGCACCTACGAGCAGTACTTC.

The rearrangement uses TRBV28 and TRBJ2-7; TRBD1 matches at 10 bases. From germline, CDR1 is MDHEN and CDR2 SYDVKM. The J segment lost 4 bases and the V segment lost 6 bases, leaving 3 bases of the junction unmatched. The CDR3 spans 13 residues. CDR3 coding DNA: TGTGCCAGCAGGTTGGACAGGGGGTACGAGCAGTACTTC. It specifies CASRLDRGYEQYF. The variable domain in full, with the rest retrieved from reference TRBV28 and TRBJ2-7, is DVKVTQSSRYLVKRTGEKVFLECVQDMDHENMFWYRQDPGLGLRLIYFSYDVKMKEKGDIPEGYSVSREKKERFSLILESASTNQTSMYLCASRLDRGYEQYFGPGTRLTVT.

In this sample, this clonotype turned up many times. The chain uses TRBV29-1 and TRBJ1-1; D uncertain. Trimming left V 6 bases short and J 6 bases short, with 8 bases between. There are 10 residues in the CDR3. The germline CDR1 and CDR2 sequences are SQVTM and ANQGSEA. CDR3 DNA: TGCAGCGTCAACACTGCTGAAGCTTTCTTT. Its translation is CSVNTAEAFF.

The chain is built from TRBV6-1 and TRBJ1-1; D is possibly TRBD1 (6 bases). Germline CDR1 reads MNHNS; CDR2 reads SASEGT. The length of the CDR3 is 13 residues. Trimming removed 6 bases at V and 3 bases at J, with 11 bases between. The CDR3, as DNA: TGTGCCAGCAGAACGGACAGATACACTGAAGCTTTCTTT. As protein: CASRTDRYTEAFF.

The chain recombines TRBV24-1 with TRBJ2-5; D is possibly TRBD1 (5 bases). Germline V CDR1 and CDR2: KGHDR, SFDVKD. The CDR3 is made up of 14 amino acids. V shed 5 bases and J shed 5 bases, with 14 bases lying between them. The DNA for the CDR3 is TGTGCCACCAGTGGTTCAGGGCGGAGTGAGACCCAGTACTTC. Amino acids: CATSGSGRSETQYF.

This clonotype has only a few counts. The chain is built from TRBV7-9 and TRBJ2-3; perhaps TRBD2 as D (5 bases). The germline gives CDR1 SEHNR, CDR2 FQNEAQ (reference sequence). The CDR3 spans 14 residues. The V and J ends lost 5 bases and 9 bases respectively, with 18 bases between them. The CDR3 DNA sequence: TGTGCCAGCAGCCCCCAAGCCCTCTCTAGCACGCAGTATTTT. It is translated as CASSPQALSSTQYF.

This clonotype appeared a few times. The V call is TRBV15, the J call TRBJ1-5; D unresolved. V was cut by 0 bases and J by 5 bases, with 5 bases left in between. This CDR3 comprises 13 residues. From germline, CDR1 is LNHNV and CDR2 YYDKDF (reference sequence). As DNA, the CDR3 is TGTGCCACCAGCAGAGATCGGGATCAGCCCCAGCATTTT. This translates into CATSRDRDQPQHF.

The rearrangement joins TRBV20-1 to TRBJ1-5; D gene unclear. The CDR3 has 13 amino acids. The V and J ends lost 0 bases and 7 bases respectively, with 10 bases between them. Germline CDR1 and CDR2: DFQATT and SNEGSKA (reference sequence). The CDR3 coding sequence is TGCAGTGCTAGAGATCGAGAGGCCCAGCCCCAGCATTTT. Amino acid sequence: CSARDREAQPQHF.

Only a few counts were recorded for this clonotype. The chain links TRBV7-2 to TRBJ1-5; D is unresolved. Trimming removed 6 bases from V and 6 bases from J, with 12 bases in between. This CDR3 is 13 amino acids long. The germline V gene has CDR1 SGHTA and CDR2 FQGNSA. In nucleotides, the CDR3 is TGTGCCAGCAGGGGGAGCGAAGGTCAGCCCCAGCATTTT. Translating it yields CASRGSEGQPQHF. Full variable domain (remainder filled in from reference TRBV7-2 and TRBJ1-5): GAGVSQSPSNKVTEKGKDVELRCDPISGHTALYWYRQSLGQGLEFLIYFQGNSAPDKSGLPSDRFSAERTGGSVSTLTIQRTQQEDSAVYLCASRGSEGQPQHFGDGTRLSIL.

V and J are TRBV3-1 and TRBJ2-2; tentatively, D is TRBD1 (6 bases). Germline V gene sequence: CDR1 LGHDT, CDR2 YNNKEL (reference sequence). Trimming removed 5 bases from V and 7 bases from J, with 14 bases in between. The CDR3 runs 14 residues. The CDR3 loop is CASSFSGASGELFF. As DNA, the CDR3 is TGTGCCAGCAGCTTTTCAGGGGCGAGCGGGGAGCTGTTTTTT.

This clonotype appeared a few times. The rearrangement uses TRBV7-9 and TRBJ2-7, with 12 bases aligning to TRBD2. V was clipped by 4 bases and J by 3 bases; unmatched bases: 16. CDR3 size: 19 residues. Germline CDR1 SEHNR, CDR2 FQNEAQ (reference sequence). Written as DNA, the CDR3 is TGTGCCAGCAGCTCCCCGACTAGCGGGAGAGAGGGGTCGGGCTACGAGCAGTACTTC. Protein: CASSSPTSGREGSGYEQYF.

This clonotype occurred many times. The chain employs TRBV19 and TRBJ1-5; 8 bases line up with TRBD1. The J segment lost 5 bases and the V segment lost 5 bases, leaving 11 bases of the junction unmatched. The CDR3 is 16 residues long. Germline lookup yields CDR1 LNHDA and CDR2 SQIVND (reference sequence). The CDR3 nucleotides are TGTGCCAGTAGTCCGAATAACAGGGGGTCCGATCAGCCCCAGCATTTT. This gives the protein CASSPNNRGSDQPQHF.

The V call is TRBV3-1, the J call TRBJ2-7, with 11 bases lining up with TRBD2. CDR1 LGHDT and CDR2 YNNKEL come from the germline V gene (reference sequence). Trimming cost V 1 base and J 1 base; bases outside gene matches: 3. The CDR3 has 16 residues. The CDR3 spells CASSQAGLAASYEQYF. The DNA for the CDR3 is TGTGCCAGCAGCCAAGCGGGACTAGCGGCTTCCTACGAGCAGTACTTC.

The rearrangement joins TRBV3-1 to TRBJ1-1, with no clear D. Germline CDR1 and CDR2: LGHDT and YNNKEL (reference sequence). V lost 2 bases, J lost 3 bases, and 10 bases lay in between. The CDR3 has 14 amino acids. The chain's CDR3 is CASSQPGGDTEAFF. CDR3 sequence (DNA): TGTGCCAGCAGCCAACCAGGAGGTGACACTGAAGCTTTCTTT.